Following are 12 T cell receptor beta chains from one sample sequenced in a study of cytomegalovirus exposure and HLA in healthy donors. Vbeta (60) and Jbeta (13) primers were used in the PCR. The method was immunoSEQ multiplex PCR; TCRdb's version includes in-frame clones alone and lacks a portion of them. The sample carries some 110,000 clones, about 81% recorded once. The sample taken for sequencing was PBMCs. All receptors derive from a woman aged 25 to 45 in good health and CMV-seronegative.

The sample holds a few counts of this clone. The chain couples TRBV11-2 to TRBJ2-1; 12 bases align to TRBD2. V lost 5 bases and J lost 7; bases outside the gene matches: 6. In germline, CDR1 is SGHAT, CDR2 FQNNGV. The CDR3 is made up of 15 amino acids. CDR3 nucleotides: TGTGCCAGCAGCATCCTAGCGGGGGGGATGAATGAGCAGTTCTTC. This codes for CASSILAGGMNEQFF.

The sample holds one count of this clone. The chain joins TRBV13 to TRBJ1-3; D is perhaps TRBD1 (6 bases). The CDR3 has 14 amino acids. The V end lost 6 bases, the J end lost 2 bases, and 11 bases lay between the germline ends. From germline, CDR1 is PRHDT and CDR2 FYEKMQ (reference sequence). The CDR3 is CASSLTGTGNTIYF. The CDR3 DNA reads as TGTGCCAGCAGTCTTACAGGGACTGGAAACACCATATATTTT.

As regards this clone: Sequence at one end of the junction differs from germline and may be a read error. The gene calls are TRBV7-9 and TRBJ2-5, with a weak D call TRBD1 (7 bases). Germline V gives CDR1 SEHNR, CDR2 FQNEAQ (reference sequence). The CDR3 consists of 15 residues. The CDR3 sequence is CSSSLGAGGTETQYF. The CDR3 nucleotides are TGTTCCAGCAGCTTAGGGGCAGGGGGGACGGAGACCCAGTACTTC.

The gene calls are TRBV7-9 and TRBJ2-7; D not resolved. The V and J ends lost 0 bases and 3 bases respectively, with 9 bases between them. In germline, CDR1 is SEHNR, CDR2 FQNEAQ (reference sequence). The CDR3 runs 14 residues. CDR3 DNA sequence: TGTGCCAGCAGCTTAGCTTCCTATATCTACGAGCAGTACTTC. It specifies CASSLASYIYEQYF.

The chain joins TRBV19 to TRBJ2-1, with a weak D call TRBD2 (6 bases). The V gene lost 6 bases and the J gene lost 6 bases, with 12 bases spanning the gap. The length of the CDR3 is 13 residues. Germline assignment: CDR1 LNHDA and CDR2 SQIVND (reference sequence). The DNA of the CDR3 is TGTGCCAGTAGCGGGACTGGCCTCAATGAGCAGTTCTTC. It specifies CASSGTGLNEQFF.

J is TRBJ2-7 and V is TRBV7-8; 14 positions agree with TRBD2. The junction had 13 bases not matched to a gene; V was cut back by 5 bases and J by 4 bases. CDR1 and CDR2 (germline): SGHVS, FQNEAQ. The CDR3 is made up of 18 amino acids. CDR3 in amino acids: CASSHRTGTSGRIYEQYF. CDR3 nucleotide sequence: TGTGCCAGCAGCCATCGGACCGGGACTAGCGGGAGAATTTACGAGCAGTACTTC.

The chain couples TRBV5-6 to TRBJ2-7; 10 bases map to TRBD1. Germline CDR1 and CDR2: SGHDT and YYEEEE. V gave up 1 base and J gave up 2 bases; unmatched junction bases: 6. The CDR3 has 16 residues. CDR3 sequence reads: CASSLWDRGLTYEQYF. The CDR3 DNA sequence: TGTGCCAGCAGCTTGTGGGACAGGGGACTTACCTACGAGCAGTACTTC.

This sequence joins TRBV5-4 and TRBJ1-2; a weak D match, TRBD1 (5 bases). CDR1 and CDR2 from the germline V gene are SGHNT and YYREEE (reference sequence). V gave up 5 bases and J gave up 7 bases, with 18 bases separating them. The CDR3 is 14 residues long. This CDR3 is CASRLGRDSSGYTF. The CDR3 DNA sequence: TGTGCCAGCAGACTTGGCCGGGACTCTTCTGGCTACACCTTC.

This sequence joins TRBV15 and TRBJ1-1; D remains unclear. This CDR3 spans 14 amino acids. In germline, CDR1 is LNHNV, CDR2 YYDKDF (reference sequence). The V end was cut by 5 bases, the J end by 4 bases, with 14 bases between. The CDR3 protein is CATSGGRLGTEAFF. As DNA, the CDR3 is TGTGCCACCAGCGGAGGAAGACTGGGCACTGAAGCTTTCTTT.

This clone was seen a handful of times. The gene calls are TRBV2 and TRBJ1-2, with 9 bases that match TRBD1. CDR3 length equals 13 residues. After removal of 6 bases from V and 7 bases from J, the junction contained 6 bases not matched to a gene. Germline V gene lookup returns CDR1 SNHLY and CDR2 FYNNEI. This chain's CDR3 is CASSPGQGSGYTF. The CDR3 nucleotides are TGTGCCAGCAGCCCGGGACAGGGCTCTGGCTACACCTTC.

The rearrangement uses TRBV18 and TRBJ2-2; 7 nucleotides match TRBD1. Germline V gene data show CDR1 as KGHSH and CDR2 as LQKENI. The V gene end was trimmed by 4 bases and the J gene end by 6 bases; junction bases not matched to a gene: 2. This CDR3 has 13 amino acids. CDR3 in DNA: TGTGCCAGCTCACAAGACAGGGCCGGGGAGCTGTTTTTT. Translation: CASSQDRAGELFF.

The V gene is TRBV5-1, the J gene TRBJ1-3; 10 bases agree with TRBD1. V gave up 3 bases and J gave up 2 bases; unmatched junction bases: 11. CDR3 length equals 18 residues. The germline CDR1 and CDR2 sequences are SGHRS and YFSETQ. The CDR3 loop reads CASSWGTGVLRAGNTIYF. For the CDR3, the DNA is TGCGCCAGCAGCTGGGGGACAGGGGTTCTGCGGGCTGGAAACACCATATATTTT.